This TCR beta chain was sequenced during a study of cytomegalovirus exposure and HLA in healthy donors. Overall study findings and caveats: Across donors, most TCRs were seen rarely, yet some public ones were widespread. Later analysis identified several of the most significant clusters that appeared linked to common viral pathogens.

Of note for this clone: The antigen remains undetermined.

PCR employed 60 Vbeta and 13 Jbeta primers. The method was immunoSEQ multiplex PCR; TCRdb's version includes in-frame clones alone and lacks a portion of them. This sample yields about 190,000 clones, of which 70% to 90% are seen a single time; roughly 1.7% belongs to the top ten. Source material: PBMCs. The receptor's source is a woman aged 18-29 years in good health and CMV-seronegative.

The CDR3 DNA reads TGTGCCAGCAGCACCTTGGTAGCGGGTCCAAATGAGCAGTTCTTC. This sequence encodes CASSTLVAGPNEQFF. This chain connects TRBV7-2 to TRBJ2-1; TRBD2 matches at 7 bases. Germline CDR1 is SGHTA and CDR2 is FQGNSA. CDR3 size: 15 residues. Trimming at V came to 5 bases and at J to 7 bases, leaving 11 bases not matched to a gene. The entire variable domain, with the rest obtained from reference TRBV7-2 and TRBJ2-1, is as follows: GAGVSQSPSNKVTEKGKDVELRCDPISGHTALYWYRQSLGQGLEFLIYFQGNSAPDKSGLPSDRFSAERTGGSVSTLTIQRTQQEDSAVYLCASSTLVAGPNEQFFGPGTRLTVL.